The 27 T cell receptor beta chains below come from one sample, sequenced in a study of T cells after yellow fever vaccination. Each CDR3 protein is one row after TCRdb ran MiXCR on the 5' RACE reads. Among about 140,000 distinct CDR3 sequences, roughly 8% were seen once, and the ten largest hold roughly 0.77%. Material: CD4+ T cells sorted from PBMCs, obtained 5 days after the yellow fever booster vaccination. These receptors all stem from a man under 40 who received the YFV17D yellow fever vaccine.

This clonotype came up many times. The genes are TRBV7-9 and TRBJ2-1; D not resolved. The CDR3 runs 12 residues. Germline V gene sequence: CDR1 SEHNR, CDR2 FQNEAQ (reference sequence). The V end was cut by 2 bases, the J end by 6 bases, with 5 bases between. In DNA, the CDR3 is TGTGCCAGCAGCTTATCCCCCAATGAGCAGTTCTTC. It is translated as CASSLSPNEQFF.

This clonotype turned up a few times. The CDR3 DNA reads as TGTGCCAGCAGCTTGTGGGCTAGCGCTAGCCAAGAGACCCAGTACTTC. Protein product: CASSLWASASQETQYF. The J gene is TRBJ2-5, the V gene TRBV5-4; tentative D call: TRBD2 (6 bases). The V end was cut by 1 base, the J end by 1 base, with 14 bases between. Germline V gene sequence: CDR1 SGHNT, CDR2 YYREEE (reference sequence). This CDR3 is built from 16 residues.

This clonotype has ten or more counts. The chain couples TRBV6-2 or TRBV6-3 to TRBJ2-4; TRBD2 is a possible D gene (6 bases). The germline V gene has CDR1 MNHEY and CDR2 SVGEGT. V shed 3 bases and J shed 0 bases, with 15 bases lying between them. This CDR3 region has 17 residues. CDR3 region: CASSYPRRELAKNIQYF. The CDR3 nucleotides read TGTGCCAGCAGTTATCCGCGCCGGGAGCTAGCCAAAAACATTCAGTACTTC.

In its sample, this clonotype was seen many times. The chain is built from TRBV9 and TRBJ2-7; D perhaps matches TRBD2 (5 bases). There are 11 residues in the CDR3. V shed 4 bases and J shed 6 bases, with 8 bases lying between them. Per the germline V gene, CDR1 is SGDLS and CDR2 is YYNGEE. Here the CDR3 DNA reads TGTGCCAGCAGCCCCGGAGGCGAGCAGTACTTC. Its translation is CASSPGGEQYF.

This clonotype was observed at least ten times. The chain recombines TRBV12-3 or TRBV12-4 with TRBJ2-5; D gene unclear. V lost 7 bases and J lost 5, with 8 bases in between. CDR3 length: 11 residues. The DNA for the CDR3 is TGTGCCAGCACCCTCGGGGAGACCCAGTACTTC. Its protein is CASTLGETQYF.

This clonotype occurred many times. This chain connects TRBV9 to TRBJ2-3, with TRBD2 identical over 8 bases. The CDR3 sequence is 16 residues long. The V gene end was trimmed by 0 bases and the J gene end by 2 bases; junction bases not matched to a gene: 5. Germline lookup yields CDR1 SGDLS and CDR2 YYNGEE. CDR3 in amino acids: CASSVGGTRLTDTQYF. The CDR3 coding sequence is TGTGCCAGCAGCGTAGGAGGGACTAGGCTCACAGATACGCAGTATTTT.

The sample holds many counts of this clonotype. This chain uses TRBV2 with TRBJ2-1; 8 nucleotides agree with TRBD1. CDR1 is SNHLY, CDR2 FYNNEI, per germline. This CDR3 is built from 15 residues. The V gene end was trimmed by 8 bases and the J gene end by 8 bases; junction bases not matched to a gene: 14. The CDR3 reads CASFRSSGGQDEQFF. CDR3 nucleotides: TGTGCCAGCTTCCGCTCGTCAGGGGGCCAGGATGAGCAGTTCTTC.

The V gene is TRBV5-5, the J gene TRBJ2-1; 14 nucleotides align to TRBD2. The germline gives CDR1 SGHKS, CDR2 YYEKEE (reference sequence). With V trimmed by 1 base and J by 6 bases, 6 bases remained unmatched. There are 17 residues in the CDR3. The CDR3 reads CASSLRTSGRWGNEQFF. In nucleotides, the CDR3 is TGTGCCAGCAGCTTGAGGACTAGCGGGAGGTGGGGCAATGAGCAGTTCTTC. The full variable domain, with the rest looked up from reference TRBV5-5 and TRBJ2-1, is DAGVTQSPTHLIKTRGQQVTLRCSPISGHKSVSWYQQVLGQGPQFIFQYYEKEERGRGNFPDRFSARQFPNYSSELNVNALLLGDSALYLCASSLRTSGRWGNEQFFGPGTRLTVL.

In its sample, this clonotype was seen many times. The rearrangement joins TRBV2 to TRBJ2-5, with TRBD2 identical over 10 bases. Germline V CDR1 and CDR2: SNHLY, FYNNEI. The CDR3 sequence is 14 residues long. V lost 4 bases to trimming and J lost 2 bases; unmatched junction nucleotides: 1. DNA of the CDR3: TGTGCCAGCAGTGGGACTAGCGGACAAGAGACCCAGTACTTC. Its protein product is CASSGTSGQETQYF.

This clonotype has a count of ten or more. In nucleotides, the CDR3 is TGCGCCAGCGCGGGAGGGATCCAAGAGACCCAGTACTTC. Its translation is CASAGGIQETQYF. The chain uses TRBV10-1 and TRBJ2-5; 9 bases agree with TRBD2. CDR3 length equals 13 residues. From germline, CDR1 is WNHNN and CDR2 SYGVQD (reference sequence). With 8 bases clipped from V and 1 base from J, the junction kept 2 bases outside the gene matches.

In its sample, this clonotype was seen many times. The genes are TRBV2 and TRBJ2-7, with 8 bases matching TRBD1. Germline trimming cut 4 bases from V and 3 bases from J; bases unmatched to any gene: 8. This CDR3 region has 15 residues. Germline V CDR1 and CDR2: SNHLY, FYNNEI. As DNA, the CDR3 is TGTGCCAGCAGTGGGCGGACAGGGAGTTTCTACGAGCAGTACTTC. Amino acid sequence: CASSGRTGSFYEQYF.

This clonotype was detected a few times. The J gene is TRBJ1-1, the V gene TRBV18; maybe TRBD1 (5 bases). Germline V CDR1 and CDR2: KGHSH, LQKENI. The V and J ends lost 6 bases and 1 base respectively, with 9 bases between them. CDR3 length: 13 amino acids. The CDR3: CASSRAPNTEAFF. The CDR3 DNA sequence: TGTGCCAGCTCCAGGGCCCCGAACACTGAAGCTTTCTTT.

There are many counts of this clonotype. CDR3 amino acids: CASSSSQGLSQQYF. The CDR3 DNA is TGCGCCAGCAGCTCGAGCCAGGGCTTGAGTCAGCAGTACTTC. This rearrangement joins TRBV5-1 to TRBJ2-7; D possibly corresponds to TRBD1 (5 bases). This CDR3 has 14 residues. CDR1 is SGHRS, CDR2 YFSETQ, per germline. Between the trimmed V and J ends, which lost 3 bases and 8 bases, there was a span of 18 bases.

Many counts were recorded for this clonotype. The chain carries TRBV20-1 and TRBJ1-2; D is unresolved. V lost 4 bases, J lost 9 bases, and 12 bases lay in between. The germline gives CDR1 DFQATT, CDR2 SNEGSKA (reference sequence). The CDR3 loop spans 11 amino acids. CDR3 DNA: TGCAGTGCTACACCGGGAGGAAGCTACACCTTC. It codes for CSATPGGSYTF.

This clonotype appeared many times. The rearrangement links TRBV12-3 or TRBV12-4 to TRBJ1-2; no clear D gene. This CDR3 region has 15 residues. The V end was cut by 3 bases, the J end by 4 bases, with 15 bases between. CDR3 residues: CASSLPALPVYGYTF. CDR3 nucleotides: TGTGCCAGCAGTTTGCCCGCGCTACCGGTCTATGGCTACACCTTC.

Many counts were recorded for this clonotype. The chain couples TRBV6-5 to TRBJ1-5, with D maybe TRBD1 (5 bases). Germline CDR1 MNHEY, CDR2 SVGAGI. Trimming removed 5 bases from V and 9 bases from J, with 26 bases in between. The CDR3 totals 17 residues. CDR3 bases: TGTGCCAGCAGTCCTCAGGGTGGCGATGATAGCCCTAGGCCCCAGCATTTT. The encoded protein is CASSPQGGDDSPRPQHF.

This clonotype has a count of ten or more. Here the CDR3 DNA reads TGCAGTGCTAAGTTCTACAATGAGCAGTTCTTC. Translating gives CSAKFYNEQFF. The V gene is TRBV20-1, the J gene TRBJ2-1; D unclear. Germline assignment: CDR1 DFQATT and CDR2 SNEGSKA (reference sequence). There are 11 residues in the CDR3. Trimming removed 4 bases at V and 3 bases at J, with 4 bases between.

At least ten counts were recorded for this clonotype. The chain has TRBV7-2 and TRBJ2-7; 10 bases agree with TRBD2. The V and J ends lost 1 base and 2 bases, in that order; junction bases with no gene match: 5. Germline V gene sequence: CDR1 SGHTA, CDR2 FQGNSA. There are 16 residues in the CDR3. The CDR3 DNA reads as TGTGCCAGCAGCTTAGAAGCGGGAGGGTCGACCTACGAGCAGTACTTC. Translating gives CASSLEAGGSTYEQYF.

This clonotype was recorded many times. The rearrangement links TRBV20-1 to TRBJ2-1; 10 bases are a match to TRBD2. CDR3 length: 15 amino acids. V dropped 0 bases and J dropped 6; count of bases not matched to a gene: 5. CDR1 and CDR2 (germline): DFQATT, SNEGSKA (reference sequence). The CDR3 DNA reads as TGCAGTGCTAGAGATCCCAGCGGGAGGGTCAATGAGCAGTTCTTC. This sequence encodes CSARDPSGRVNEQFF.

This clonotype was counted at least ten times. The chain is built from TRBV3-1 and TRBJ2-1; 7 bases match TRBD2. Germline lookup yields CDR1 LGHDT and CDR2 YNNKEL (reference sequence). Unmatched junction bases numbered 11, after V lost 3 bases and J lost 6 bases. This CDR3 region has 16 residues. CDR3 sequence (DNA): TGTGCCAGCAGCCAGAGAGGCGGGAGAAGACCCAATGAGCAGTTCTTC. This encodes CASSQRGGRRPNEQFF.

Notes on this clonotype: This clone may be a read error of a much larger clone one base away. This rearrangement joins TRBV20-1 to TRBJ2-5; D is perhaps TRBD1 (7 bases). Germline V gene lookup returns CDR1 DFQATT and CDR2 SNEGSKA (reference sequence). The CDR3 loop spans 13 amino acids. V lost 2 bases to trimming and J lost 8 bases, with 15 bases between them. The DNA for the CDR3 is TGCAGTGCTAGACCGACAGGGCGGGATACCCAGTACTTC. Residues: CSARPTGRDTQYF.

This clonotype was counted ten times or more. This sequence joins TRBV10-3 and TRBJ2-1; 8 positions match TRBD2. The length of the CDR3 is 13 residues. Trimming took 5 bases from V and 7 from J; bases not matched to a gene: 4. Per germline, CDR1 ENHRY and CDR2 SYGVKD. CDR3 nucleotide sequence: TGTGCCATCAGTATCGGGAGGGGGAATGAGCAGTTCTTC. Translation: CAISIGRGNEQFF.

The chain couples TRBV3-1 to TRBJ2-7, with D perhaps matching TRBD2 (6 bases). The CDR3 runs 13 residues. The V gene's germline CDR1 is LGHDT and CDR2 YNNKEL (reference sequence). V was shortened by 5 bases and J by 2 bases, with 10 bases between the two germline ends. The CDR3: CASSSSVPYEQYF. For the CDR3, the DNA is TGTGCCAGCAGCTCTAGCGTCCCCTACGAGCAGTACTTC.

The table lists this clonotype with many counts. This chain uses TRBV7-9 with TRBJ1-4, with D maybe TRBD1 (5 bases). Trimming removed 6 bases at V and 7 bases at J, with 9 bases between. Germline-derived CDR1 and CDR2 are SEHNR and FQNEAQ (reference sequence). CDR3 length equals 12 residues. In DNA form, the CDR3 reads TGTGCCAGCAGACAGGAAGGTGAAAAACTGTTTTTT. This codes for CASRQEGEKLFF.

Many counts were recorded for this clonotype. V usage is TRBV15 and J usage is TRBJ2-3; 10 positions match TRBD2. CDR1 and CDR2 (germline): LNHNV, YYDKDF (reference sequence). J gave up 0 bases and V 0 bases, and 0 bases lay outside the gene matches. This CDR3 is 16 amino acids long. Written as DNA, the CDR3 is TGTGCCACCAGCAGAGAACTAGCGGGAAGCACAGATACGCAGTATTTT. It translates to CATSRELAGSTDTQYF.

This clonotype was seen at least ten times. CDR3 sequence: CASSEFPTQYF. Written as DNA, the CDR3 is TGTGCCAGCAGCGAATTTCCGACCCAGTACTTC. The chain carries TRBV5-8 and TRBJ2-5; D uncertain. The germline V and J ends were trimmed by 4 bases and 7 bases, with 8 bases remaining between them. The length of the CDR3 is 11 residues. The germline gives CDR1 SGHTS, CDR2 YDEGEE.

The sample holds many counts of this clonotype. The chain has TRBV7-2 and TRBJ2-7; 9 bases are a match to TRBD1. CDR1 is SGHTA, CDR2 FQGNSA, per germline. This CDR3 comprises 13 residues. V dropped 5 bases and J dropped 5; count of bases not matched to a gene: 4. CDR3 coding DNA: TGTGCCAGCAGCCTACGGACAGGGGACGAGCAGTACTTC. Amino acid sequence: CASSLRTGDEQYF.